Described below is a single T cell receptor (beta chain) sequence and its context. This entry belongs to a study of monozygotic twins with inflammatory bowel disease. T cells were not sorted, and total RNA was isolated straight from whole blood. The CDR3 covers 16 residues. CDR1 is SGHTA, CDR2 FQGNSA, per germline. Per-sample cDNA came from eight separate reactions. TCRdb reanalyzed the 5' RACE reads, giving one entry per CDR3 protein sequence and no DNA. This table lists over 90,000 distinct CDR3 sequences. This TCR was sampled from a human donor with ulcerative colitis or Crohn's disease, or a healthy co-twin of an affected twin (not recorded which). The sample was blood. The rearrangement joins TRBV7-2 to TRBJ2-3; TCRdb's D gene call, TRBD2, goes unchecked for lack of DNA. The CDR3 is CASSLGSGVSTDTQYF.